The source of this T cell receptor beta chain is a study of blood T cell repertoires in COVID-19. As for the study in general: Acute and convalescent COVID-19 specimens originated in the United States, Italy and Spain.

Sequenced by immunoSEQ multiplex PCR; TCRdb stores in-frame clones only, minus some. The table shows approximately 150,000 clones, with approximately 90% occurring only once. Participants, about 18 to 90 years old, spanned around 25 US areas. Participant reports of clinical history set cohort assignment. Within 2 weeks before study entry, exposed participants met a COVID-19 case. The CDR3 consists of 17 residues. With V trimmed by 5 bases and J by 2 bases, 12 bases remained unmatched. Per the germline V gene, CDR1 is MNHEY and CDR2 is SVGEGT. The V and J genes are TRBV6-2 or TRBV6-3 and TRBJ2-7; 10 bases fit TRBD2. This sequence was found in a woman aged 40 to 50 who had been exposed to COVID-19. The sequencing input was PBMCs or T cells enriched from blood (not recorded which). The CDR3: CASSLQASGSSAYEQYF. DNA of the CDR3: TGTGCCAGCAGTCTACAGGCTAGCGGGAGCAGTGCCTACGAGCAGTACTTC.